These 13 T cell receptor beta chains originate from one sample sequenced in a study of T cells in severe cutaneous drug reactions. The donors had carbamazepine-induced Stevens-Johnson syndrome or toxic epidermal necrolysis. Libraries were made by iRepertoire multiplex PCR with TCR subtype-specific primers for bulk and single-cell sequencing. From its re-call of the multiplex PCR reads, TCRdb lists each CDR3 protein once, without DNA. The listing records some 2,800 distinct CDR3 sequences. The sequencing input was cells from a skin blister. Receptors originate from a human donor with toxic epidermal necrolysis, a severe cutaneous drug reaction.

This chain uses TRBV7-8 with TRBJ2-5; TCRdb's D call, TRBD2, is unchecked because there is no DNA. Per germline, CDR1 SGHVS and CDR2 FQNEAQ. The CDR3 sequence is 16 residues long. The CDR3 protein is CASSSSPGLGKETQYF.

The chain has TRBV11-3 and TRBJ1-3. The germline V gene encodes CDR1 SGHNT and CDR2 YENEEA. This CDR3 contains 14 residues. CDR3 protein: CASSLRITGNTIYF. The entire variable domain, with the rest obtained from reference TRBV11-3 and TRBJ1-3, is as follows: EAGVVQSPRYKIIEKKQPVAFWCNPISGHNTLYWYLQNLGQGPELLIRYENEEAVDDSQLPKDRFSAERLKGVDSTLKIQPAELGDSAVYLCASSLRITGNTIYFGEGSWLTVV.

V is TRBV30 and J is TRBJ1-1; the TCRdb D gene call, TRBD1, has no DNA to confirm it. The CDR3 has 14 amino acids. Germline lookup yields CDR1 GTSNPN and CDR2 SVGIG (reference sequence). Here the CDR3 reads CAWSETGTNTEAFF. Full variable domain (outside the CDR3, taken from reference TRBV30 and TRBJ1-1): SQTIHQWPATLVQPVGSPLSLECTVEGTSNPNLYWYRQAAGRGLQLLFYSVGIGQISSEVPQNLSASRPQDRQFILSSKKLLLSDSGFYLCAWSETGTNTEAFFGQGTRLTVV.

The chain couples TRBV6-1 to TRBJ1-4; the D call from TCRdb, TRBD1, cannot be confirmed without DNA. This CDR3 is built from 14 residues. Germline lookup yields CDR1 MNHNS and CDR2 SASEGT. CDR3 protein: CASRNRGGDEKLFF.

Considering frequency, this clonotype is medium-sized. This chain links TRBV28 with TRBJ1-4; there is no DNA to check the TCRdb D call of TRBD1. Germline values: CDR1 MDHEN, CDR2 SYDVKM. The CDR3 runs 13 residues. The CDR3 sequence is CASSLGAREKLFF.

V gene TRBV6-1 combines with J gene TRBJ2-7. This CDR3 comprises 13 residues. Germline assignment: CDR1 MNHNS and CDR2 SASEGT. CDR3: CASSLLRKYEQYF.

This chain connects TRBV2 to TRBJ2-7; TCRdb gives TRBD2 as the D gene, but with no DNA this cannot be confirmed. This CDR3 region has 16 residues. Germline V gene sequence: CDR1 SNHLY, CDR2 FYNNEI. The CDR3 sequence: CASSGTRLTFSYEQYF.

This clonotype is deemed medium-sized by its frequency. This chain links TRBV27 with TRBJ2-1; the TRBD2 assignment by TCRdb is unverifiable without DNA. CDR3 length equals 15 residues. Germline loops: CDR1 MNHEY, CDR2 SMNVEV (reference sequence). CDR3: CASSLSASRWNEQFF.

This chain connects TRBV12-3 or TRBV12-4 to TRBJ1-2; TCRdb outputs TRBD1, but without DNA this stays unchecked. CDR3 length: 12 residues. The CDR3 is CASSSRTGRNTF.

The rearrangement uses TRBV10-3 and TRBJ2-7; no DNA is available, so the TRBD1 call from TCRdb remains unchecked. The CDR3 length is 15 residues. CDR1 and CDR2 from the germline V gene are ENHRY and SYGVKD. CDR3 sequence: CAISESIGGKDEQYF.

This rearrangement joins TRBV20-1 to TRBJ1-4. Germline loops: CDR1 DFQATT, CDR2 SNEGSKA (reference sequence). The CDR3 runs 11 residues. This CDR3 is CSARFDEKLFF.

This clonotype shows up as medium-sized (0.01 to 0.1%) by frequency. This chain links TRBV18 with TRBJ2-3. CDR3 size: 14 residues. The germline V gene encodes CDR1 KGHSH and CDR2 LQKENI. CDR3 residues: CASSPHSSSDTQYF.

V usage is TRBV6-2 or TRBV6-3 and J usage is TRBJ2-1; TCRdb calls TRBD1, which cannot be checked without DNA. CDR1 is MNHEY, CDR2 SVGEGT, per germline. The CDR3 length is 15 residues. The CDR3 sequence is CASTPLAGVYNEQFF.